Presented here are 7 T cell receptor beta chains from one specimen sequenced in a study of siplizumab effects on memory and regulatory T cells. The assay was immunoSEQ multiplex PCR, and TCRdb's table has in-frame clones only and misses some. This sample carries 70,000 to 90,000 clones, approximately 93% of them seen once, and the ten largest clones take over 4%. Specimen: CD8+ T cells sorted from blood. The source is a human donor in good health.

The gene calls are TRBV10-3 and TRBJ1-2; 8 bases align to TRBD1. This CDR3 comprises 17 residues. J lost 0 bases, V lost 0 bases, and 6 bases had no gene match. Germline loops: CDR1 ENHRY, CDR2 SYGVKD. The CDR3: CAISESPPGQANYGYTF. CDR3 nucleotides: TGTGCCATCAGTGAGTCCCCGCCGGGACAGGCTAACTATGGCTACACCTTC.

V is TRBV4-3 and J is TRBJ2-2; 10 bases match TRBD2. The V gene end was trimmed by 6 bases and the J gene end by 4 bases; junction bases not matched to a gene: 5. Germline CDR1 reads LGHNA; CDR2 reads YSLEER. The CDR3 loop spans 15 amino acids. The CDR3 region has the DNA TGCGCCAGCAGGGAAATAGCGGGGGGCACCGGGGAGCTGTTTTTT. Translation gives CASREIAGGTGELFF.

CDR3 in DNA: TGTGCCAGCAGCTCTACCCGGGACGTAACCTACGAGCAGTACTTC. Its protein is CASSSTRDVTYEQYF. This chain connects TRBV7-9 to TRBJ2-7, with D perhaps being TRBD1 or TRBD2 (5 bases each). The CDR3 covers 15 residues. V was shortened by 4 bases and J by 2 bases, with 15 bases between the two germline ends. Germline V gene sequence: CDR1 SEHNR, CDR2 FQNEAQ (reference sequence).

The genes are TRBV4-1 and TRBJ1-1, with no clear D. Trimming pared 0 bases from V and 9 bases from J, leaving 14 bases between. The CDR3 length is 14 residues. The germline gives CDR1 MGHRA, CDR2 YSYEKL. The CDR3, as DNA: TGCGCCAGCAGCCAAGATTTCCTAAACCCTAAAGCTTTCTTT. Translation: CASSQDFLNPKAFF.

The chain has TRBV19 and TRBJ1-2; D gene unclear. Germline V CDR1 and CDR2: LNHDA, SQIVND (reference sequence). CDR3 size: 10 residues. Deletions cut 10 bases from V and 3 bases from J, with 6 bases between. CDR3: CATLYYGYTF. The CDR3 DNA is TGTGCCACCCTATACTATGGCTACACCTTC.

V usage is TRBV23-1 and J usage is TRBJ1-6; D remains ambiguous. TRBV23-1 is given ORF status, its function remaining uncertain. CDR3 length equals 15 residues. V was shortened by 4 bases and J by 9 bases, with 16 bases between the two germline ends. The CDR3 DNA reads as TGCGCCAGCAGTCCTCAAGAGGGAGCTTCTTCACCCCTCCACTTT. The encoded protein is CASSPQEGASSPLHF.

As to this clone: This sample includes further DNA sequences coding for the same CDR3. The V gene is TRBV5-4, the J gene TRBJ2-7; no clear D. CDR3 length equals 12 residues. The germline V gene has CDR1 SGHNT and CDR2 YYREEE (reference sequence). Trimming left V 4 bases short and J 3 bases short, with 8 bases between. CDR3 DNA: TGTGCCAGCAGCCCAGGAAGCTACGAGCAGTACTTC. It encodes CASSPGSYEQYF.